The clone carrying this T cell receptor beta chain was seen a handful of times. Its target is not known. TCRdb ran MiXCR on the reads and lists one entry per CDR3 protein. The sample contains approximately 700,000 distinct CDR3 sequences, 35% to 45% of which appear only once. The CDR3 is made up of 16 amino acids. Germline assignment: CDR1 MNHNS and CDR2 SASEGT. With V trimmed by 3 bases and J by 4 bases, 9 bases remained unmatched. This sample was included in a study of T cell repertoires in cytomegalovirus infection. Whole-study context: Matching HLA type and CMV infection were both indicated by public TCR beta signatures.

Study-level findings and limits: CMV carriers with the relevant HLA were identified by cumulative public TCR beta family frequency. HLA-C-restricted CMV clonotypes gave the most frequent clonotype in two of eight donors.

The sequence was collected from a human donor in good health (CMV status not recorded). Some clones in this sample may be carry-over from other donors' samples. Sequencing was done on a sample of PBMCs. The chain links TRBV6-1 to TRBJ2-1; TRBD2 matches 7 bases. In nucleotides, the CDR3 is TGTGCCAGCAGTGATGGGAGGGAGGCTCTGTACAATGAGCAGTTCTTC. Encoded protein: CASSDGREALYNEQFF.